The following is a TCR beta chain sequence with its context. Its antigen remains unidentified. The sample holds other DNA sequences that translate to the same CDR3. The data were taken from a study of beta chain features in type 1 diabetes. TCRB transcripts that were expressed got sequenced, as all of the isolated RNA had been reverse transcribed. TCRdb's copy holds only in-frame clones and misses some; the assay was immunoSEQ multiplex PCR. The table lists hundreds of thousands of clones, less than 9.5% of them singletons. This CDR3 has 15 residues. Trimming pared 0 bases from V and 2 bases from J, leaving 11 bases between. Germline V gives CDR1 SGHRS, CDR2 YFSETQ. Study-wide findings and caveats: The naive, central memory and Treg TCRB repertoires showed an apparent similarity that was greater among patients than among healthy donors.

The chain couples TRBV5-1 to TRBJ2-5; D might be TRBD2 (5 bases). Sequenced sample: central memory CD4+ T cells from blood. The TCR originated in a woman aged 18 to 35 in good health. This CDR3 reads CASSLGRTGQETQYF. DNA for the CDR3: TGCGCCAGCAGCTTGGGACGGACGGGACAAGAGACCCAGTACTTC.